This entry lists 32 T cell receptor beta chains sequenced from one sample in a study of early T cells in non-severe SARS-CoV-2 infection. TCRdb re-derived calls from the 5' RACE reads in MiXCR, one entry per CDR3 protein. Here the sample spans around 55,000 distinct CDR3 sequences, roughly 12% being singletons. The specimen sequenced was whole blood. Receptor source: an adult who was a healthcare worker with PCR-confirmed SARS-CoV-2 infection or an uninfected control (not recorded which).

A few counts support this clonotype. This rearrangement joins TRBV29-1 to TRBJ2-2; unclear D gene. Germline V gene data show CDR1 as SQVTM and CDR2 as ANQGSEA. V lost 3 bases and J 4 bases, leaving 0 bases between the germline ends. The CDR3 loop spans 10 amino acids. CDR3 sequence (DNA): TGCAGCGTTGACACCGGGGAGCTGTTTTTT. It yields the protein CSVDTGELFF.

This clonotype was seen once. The gene calls are TRBV10-3 and TRBJ2-3, with D tentatively TRBD2 (6 bases). Germline assignment: CDR1 ENHRY and CDR2 SYGVKD. Trimming left V 6 bases short and J 3 bases short, with 13 bases between. The CDR3 has 14 residues. Written as DNA, the CDR3 is TGTGCCATCAGGGCGGGAAGGGATACAGATACGCAGTATTTT. It translates to CAIRAGRDTDTQYF.

This clonotype has ten or more counts. This CDR3 is CSPSPPPGTSGRSEQFF. CDR3 nucleotides: TGCAGCCCAAGCCCCCCTCCCGGGACTAGCGGGAGAAGTGAGCAGTTCTTC. The chain combines TRBV20-1 with TRBJ2-1; 14 bases are shared with TRBD2. Germline CDR1 and CDR2: DFQATT and SNEGSKA (reference sequence). The CDR3 has 17 residues.

This clonotype was seen a handful of times. This sequence joins TRBV7-9 and TRBJ1-2; a weak D match, TRBD1 (5 bases). V was pared by 1 base and J by 6 bases, with 21 bases between. CDR3 length: 17 residues. Looked up from germline, CDR1 is SEHNR and CDR2 is FQNEAQ (reference sequence). CDR3 loop: CASSLGSPRDGADGYTF. The DNA of the CDR3 is TGTGCCAGCAGCTTAGGTAGCCCCCGGGACGGAGCAGATGGCTACACCTTC.

There are many counts of this clonotype. The chain carries TRBV3-1 and TRBJ2-3, with D tentatively TRBD2 (5 bases). The germline V gene has CDR1 LGHDT and CDR2 YNNKEL (reference sequence). The germline V and J ends were trimmed by 1 base and 2 bases, with 13 bases remaining between them. CDR3 length equals 16 residues. In nucleotides, the CDR3 is TGTGCCAGCAGCCAAGTTCGAGCGGATTTCACAGATACGCAGTATTTT. This encodes CASSQVRADFTDTQYF.

The chain carries TRBV7-7 and TRBJ2-1; 8 nucleotides align to TRBD2. The trim removed 6 bases at V and 9 bases at J, leaving 7 bases unmatched. The germline gives CDR1 SSHAT, CDR2 FNYEAQ (reference sequence). This CDR3 comprises 13 residues. The CDR3 reads CASRPTSAGEQFF. The CDR3, as DNA: TGTGCCAGCAGACCGACTAGCGCCGGTGAGCAGTTCTTC.

This clonotype was counted many times. The V gene is TRBV27, the J gene TRBJ2-1, with TRBD2 identical over 7 bases. The CDR3 runs to 15 residues. The V segment lost 8 bases and the J segment 1 base; nucleotides outside the gene matches: 8. Germline values: CDR1 MNHEY, CDR2 SMNVEV (reference sequence). The CDR3, as DNA: TGTGCCAGCTCTAAAAGGGAGGGTTCCTACAATGAGCAGTTCTTC. Residues: CASSKREGSYNEQFF.

The CDR3 nucleotides are TGCAGTGCTAGAGATTGGGACTCCGCCTACAATGAGCAGTTCTTC. This translates into CSARDWDSAYNEQFF. This sequence joins TRBV20-1 and TRBJ2-1; maybe TRBD2 (6 bases). Germline assignment: CDR1 DFQATT and CDR2 SNEGSKA (reference sequence). V lost 0 bases to trimming and J lost 2 bases, with 11 bases between them. The CDR3 runs 15 residues.

The chain uses TRBV7-8 and TRBJ2-7, with D possibly being TRBD2 (5 bases). Germline CDR1 and CDR2: SGHVS and FQNEAQ. CDR3 length equals 14 residues. V was clipped by 0 bases and J by 4 bases, with 10 bases between them. The CDR3 reads CASSLASSPYEQYF. CDR3 DNA: TGTGCCAGCAGCTTAGCCTCTAGCCCTTACGAGCAGTACTTC.

This clonotype was recorded at least ten times. CDR3 nucleotide sequence: TGTGCCAGCAAGGAAGGGCCCGTGAACACTGAAGCTTTCTTT. Protein product: CASKEGPVNTEAFF. V gene TRBV28 combines with J gene TRBJ1-1, with D uncertain. V gave up 7 bases and J gave up 0 bases, with 12 bases separating them. The CDR3 extends over 14 amino acids. CDR1 is MDHEN, CDR2 SYDVKM, per germline.

CDR3 sequence (DNA): TGTGCCAGCAGGCTGGACACAGATACGCAGTATTTT. This sequence encodes CASRLDTDTQYF. This chain uses TRBV28 with TRBJ2-3; D is uncertain. Looked up from germline, CDR1 is MDHEN and CDR2 is SYDVKM. Trimming took off 6 bases at V and 2 bases at J, with 6 bases between the two ends. This CDR3 is 12 amino acids long.

This clonotype was seen a few times. This chain joins TRBV28 and TRBJ2-5; 9 bases are shared with TRBD1. The CDR3 has 18 residues. The junction had 15 bases not matched to a gene; V was cut back by 3 bases and J by 4 bases. CDR1 and CDR2 from the germline V gene are MDHEN and SYDVKM. CDR3 in DNA: TGTGCCAGCAGTTTTCATCCCGGACAGGGGTCGTGGGGAGAGACCCAGTACTTC. Its protein is CASSFHPGQGSWGETQYF.

This clonotype turned up a few times. The chain joins TRBV3-1 to TRBJ2-7, with 8 bases fitting TRBD1. Trimming removed 4 bases from V and 5 bases from J; junction bases left unmatched: 7. Germline CDR1 LGHDT, CDR2 YNNKEL (reference sequence). The CDR3 is made up of 14 amino acids. This CDR3 reads CASSRGQEVNEQYF. The CDR3 coding sequence is TGTGCCAGCAGCCGGGGACAGGAAGTGAACGAGCAGTACTTC.

In this sample, this clonotype turned up a few times. CDR3 bases: TGTGCCAGCAGTACCCCCGGGACAGGATCCTACGAGCAGTACTTC. Residues: CASSTPGTGSYEQYF. The rearrangement joins TRBV28 to TRBJ2-7, with 8 bases lining up with TRBD1. Germline CDR1 is MDHEN and CDR2 is SYDVKM. The CDR3 sequence is 15 residues long. Unmatched junction bases numbered 7, after V lost 5 bases and J lost 1 base.

This clonotype was picked up a small number of times. The chain has TRBV27 and TRBJ2-1; 8 nucleotides line up with TRBD2. Looked up from germline, CDR1 is MNHEY and CDR2 is SMNVEV (reference sequence). V was clipped by 0 bases and J by 7 bases; unmatched bases: 2. CDR3 length equals 14 residues. CDR3 in DNA: TGTGCCAGCAGTTTATCCCCTAGCGGGAATGAGCAGTTCTTC. Amino acid sequence: CASSLSPSGNEQFF.

The rearrangement joins TRBV6-1 to TRBJ2-3; D tentatively reads TRBD1 or TRBD2 (6 bases each). CDR3 length equals 15 residues. Trimming took off 6 bases at V and 1 base at J, with 14 bases between the two ends. Per germline, CDR1 MNHNS and CDR2 SASEGT. The CDR3 sequence: CASSVQGGGTDTQYF. In DNA, the CDR3 is TGTGCCAGCAGCGTACAGGGCGGGGGCACAGATACGCAGTATTTT.

V usage is TRBV6-6 and J usage is TRBJ2-2, with D maybe TRBD1 (6 bases). The CDR3 consists of 14 residues. Germline V gene sequence: CDR1 MNHNY, CDR2 SVGAGI (reference sequence). Trimming removed 6 bases at V and 7 bases at J, with 15 bases between. CDR3 residues: CASRGGFQGGELFF. In DNA form, the CDR3 reads TGTGCCAGCAGAGGGGGTTTCCAGGGCGGGGAGCTGTTTTTT.

The chain is built from TRBV7-3 and TRBJ2-7; TRBD2 might be the D (6 bases). Germline V lookup: CDR1 SGHTA, CDR2 FQGTGA. CDR3 size: 15 residues. Between the trimmed V and J ends, which lost 7 bases and 2 bases, there was a span of 18 bases. CDR3 sequence (DNA): TGTGCCAGCAATGGCCCGGGGGACGTTCCCTACGAGCAGTACTTC. The encoded protein is CASNGPGDVPYEQYF.

The rearrangement uses TRBV3-1 and TRBJ2-1; 12 bases align to TRBD2. CDR1 and CDR2 (germline): LGHDT, YNNKEL (reference sequence). CDR3 size: 17 residues. J was trimmed by 6 bases and V by 0 bases; bases with no gene match: 6. The CDR3 here is CASSQDEGLAGSNEQFF. CDR3 DNA: TGTGCCAGCAGCCAAGATGAGGGACTAGCGGGCAGCAATGAGCAGTTCTTC.

This clonotype came up a few times. For the CDR3, the DNA is TGTGCCAGCAGCCGAGCTAGCGGGAGAAACACCGGGGAGCTGTTTTTT. Protein sequence: CASSRASGRNTGELFF. The chain uses TRBV3-1 and TRBJ2-2; 10 bases fit TRBD2. CDR1 is LGHDT, CDR2 YNNKEL, per germline (reference sequence). The CDR3 sequence is 16 residues long. With V trimmed by 4 bases and J by 2 bases, 4 bases remained unmatched. The full variable domain, completed using reference TRBV3-1 and TRBJ2-2, is DTAVSQTPKYLVTQMGNDKSIKCEQNLGHDTMYWYKQDSKKFLKIMFSYNNKELIINETVPNRFSPKSPDKAHLNLHINSLELGDSAVYFCASSRASGRNTGELFFGEGSRLTVL.

The CDR3 DNA reads as TGTGCCAGCAGTTTGGTAAGCGGGAGCCACGAGCAGTACTTC. It specifies CASSLVSGSHEQYF. The chain recombines TRBV28 with TRBJ2-7; the match to TRBD2 covers 8 bases. Germline loops: CDR1 MDHEN, CDR2 SYDVKM. The CDR3 covers 14 residues. The V segment lost 3 bases and the J segment 5 bases; nucleotides outside the gene matches: 6.

In this sample, this clonotype turned up many times. J is TRBJ2-7 and V is TRBV9; 7 nucleotides align to TRBD1. The V gene end was trimmed by 0 bases and the J gene end by 2 bases; junction bases not matched to a gene: 2. Germline CDR1 is SGDLS and CDR2 is YYNGEE. The CDR3 is made up of 14 amino acids. The CDR3 DNA sequence: TGTGCCAGCAGCGTAGAGGGGGCTCCCTACGAGCAGTACTTC. As protein: CASSVEGAPYEQYF.

In this sample, this clonotype turned up many times. The rearrangement links TRBV28 to TRBJ1-3, with D possibly TRBD1 on 6 matching bases. This CDR3 is 16 amino acids long. V lost 7 bases, J lost 6 bases, and 22 bases lay in between. Germline V lookup: CDR1 MDHEN, CDR2 SYDVKM. This CDR3 reads CASTLQGGVAENTIYF. Here the CDR3 DNA reads TGTGCCAGCACCCTCCAAGGGGGGGTAGCTGAAAACACCATATATTTT.

The V gene is TRBV12-3 or TRBV12-4, the J gene TRBJ1-1; unclear D gene. Trimming pared 7 bases from V and 1 base from J, leaving 7 bases between. The CDR3 totals 12 residues. CDR3 coding DNA: TGTGCCAGCAACCGGGGGAACACTGAAGCTTTCTTT. Translating it yields CASNRGNTEAFF.

This clonotype was found a few times. V usage is TRBV4-1 and J usage is TRBJ2-1, with a tentative D call TRBD2 (6 bases). CDR1 is MGHRA and CDR2 is YSYEKL in the germline V gene. The CDR3 runs 17 residues. Trimming left V 1 base short and J 7 bases short, with 20 bases between. CDR3: CASSQGTGGNWLNEQFF. The CDR3 DNA sequence: TGCGCCAGCAGCCAAGGCACCGGCGGGAATTGGTTGAATGAGCAGTTCTTC.

The chain couples TRBV20-1 to TRBJ1-3; D is unclear. The CDR3 has 14 residues. With 5 bases removed from V and 0 bases from J, the gap between germline ends came to 11 bases. CDR1 DFQATT and CDR2 SNEGSKA come from the germline V gene (reference sequence). This CDR3 reads CSAGNGISGNTIYF. The CDR3 DNA sequence: TGCAGTGCTGGTAACGGCATCTCTGGAAACACCATATATTTT.

The sample holds a few counts of this clonotype. This rearrangement joins TRBV19 to TRBJ1-5; maybe TRBD1 (6 bases). The germline V and J ends were trimmed by 5 bases and 6 bases, with 14 bases remaining between them. The germline V gene encodes CDR1 LNHDA and CDR2 SQIVND (reference sequence). CDR3 size: 14 residues. DNA of the CDR3: TGTGCCAGTAGTCCCGCAGGGGCATCTCAGCCCCAGCATTTT. Protein sequence: CASSPAGASQPQHF. Full variable domain (outside the CDR3, taken from reference TRBV19 and TRBJ1-5): DGGITQSPKYLFRKEGQNVTLSCEQNLNHDAMYWYRQDPGQGLRLIYYSQIVNDFQKGDIAEGYSVSREKKESFPLTVTSAQKNPTAFYLCASSPAGASQPQHFGDGTRLSIL.

This clonotype has a count of ten or more. The V and J genes are TRBV7-8 and TRBJ2-5; D possibly corresponds to TRBD2 (5 bases). Germline V gene sequence: CDR1 SGHVS, CDR2 FQNEAQ. Trimming left V 1 base short and J 3 bases short, with 15 bases between. The CDR3 loop spans 16 amino acids. The CDR3 here is CASSLGITSGEETQYF. In nucleotides, the CDR3 is TGTGCCAGCAGCTTAGGGATCACTAGTGGGGAAGAGACCCAGTACTTC.

This clonotype was recorded a few times. The limits of the CDR3 on the DNA are not certain, so only TCRdb's listed CDR3 is given. V usage is TRBV7-3 and J usage is TRBJ2-2; TRBD1, as called in the table, went unchecked against the DNA. 13 amino acids form the CDR3, both terminal residues included. From germline, CDR1 is SGHTA and CDR2 FQGTGA. The CDR3 region is CASSPLGTGSCFF.

Regarding this clonotype: One end of the junction fails to match germline, which may point to a read error. The chain links TRBV5-1 to TRBJ2-2, with 15 bases that match TRBD2. The V gene's germline CDR1 is SGHRS and CDR2 YFSETQ. The CDR3 extends over 17 amino acids. The CDR3 DNA sequence: TGCGCCAGCAGCCCGGGACTAGCGGGAGGTAACACCGGGAAGCTGTTTTTT. It yields the protein CASSPGLAGGNTGKLFF.

This clonotype was recorded at least ten times. A read error may explain this, as a much larger clone is one base away. The V and J genes are TRBV29-1 and TRBJ1-2; no definite D call. This CDR3 region has 14 residues. Germline V CDR1 and CDR2: SQVTM, ANQGSEA. CDR3 nucleotides: TGCAGCGTTGAAGAAGCCAGGAAGAACTATGGCTTCACCTTC. It translates to CSVEEARKNYGFTF.

The V and J genes are TRBV5-4 and TRBJ2-3; D ambiguous. Germline values: CDR1 SGHNT, CDR2 YYREEE (reference sequence). V was shortened by 4 bases and J by 6 bases, with 15 bases between the two germline ends. This CDR3 has 14 residues. The CDR3 DNA reads as TGTGCCAGCAGCGACCGGGTCCTAAGGGATACGCAGTATTTT. Amino acids: CASSDRVLRDTQYF.